Following are 29 T cell receptor beta chains from one sample sequenced in a study of T-cell reconstitution after alpha-beta-depleted transplantation in children. Preparation of the TCRbeta library involved a method that used unique molecular identifiers. TCRdb fed the PCR reads into MiXCR, producing one record per CDR3 protein. Of about 360,000 distinct CDR3 sequences detected, less than 15% appear once; the ten largest clones hold around 4.5%. This specimen consisted of PBMCs, obtained from the stem cell graft. The receptors were sampled from a human donor who donated a stem cell graft to a child with Fanconi anemia.

The sample holds a few counts of this clonotype. The chain links TRBV10-3 to TRBJ2-7; 8 bases match TRBD1. Germline V gives CDR1 ENHRY, CDR2 SYGVKD. The CDR3 contains 14 residues. V gave up 6 bases and J gave up 7 bases; unmatched junction bases: 11. The CDR3 sequence: CAIRMDRASGEQYV. The CDR3 nucleotides read TGTGCCATCAGGATGGACAGGGCCTCGGGGGAGCAGTACGTC.

The chain joins TRBV2 to TRBJ2-5, with D possibly matching TRBD1 (5 bases). CDR1 is SNHLY, CDR2 FYNNEI, per germline. The CDR3 is 13 amino acids. V dropped 5 bases and J dropped 5 bases, with 12 bases sitting between them. CDR3 residues: CASSPTVRETQYF. CDR3 bases: TGTGCCAGCAGTCCGACAGTCCGGGAGACCCAGTACTTC.

This clonotype has ten or more counts. The chain recombines TRBV20-1 with TRBJ2-7, with D tentatively TRBD2 (6 bases). Trimming took 0 bases from V and 3 from J, leaving 15 bases between them. This CDR3 comprises 15 residues. The germline V gene encodes CDR1 DFQATT and CDR2 SNEGSKA (reference sequence). The CDR3 loop reads CSARDAGTSSYEQYF. The CDR3 DNA reads as TGCAGTGCTAGAGATGCCGGGACTTCCAGCTACGAGCAGTACTTC.

A few counts support this clonotype. As DNA, the CDR3 is TGTGCCAGCAGTGAAGCAAGGGATTACACCGGGGAGCTGTTTTTT. Encoded protein: CASSEARDYTGELFF. The chain couples TRBV6-1 to TRBJ2-2; no firm D call. There are 15 residues in the CDR3. Germline CDR1 reads MNHNS; CDR2 reads SASEGT. V was pared by 0 bases and J by 3 bases, with 8 bases between.

As concerns this clonotype: A single base separates this from a much larger clone, so it may be a read error. J is TRBJ1-3 and V is TRBV5-1; D not resolved. The germline V gene encodes CDR1 SGHRS and CDR2 YFSETQ. This CDR3 spans 15 amino acids. V was cut by 0 bases and J by 3 bases, with 10 bases left in between. The CDR3 DNA sequence: TGCGCCAGCAGCTTGGCCCTAGGGTGTGGAAACACCATATATTTT. This gives the protein CASSLALGCGNTIYF.

This clonotype came up many times. The chain is built from TRBV7-2 and TRBJ2-3, with 7 bases that match TRBD1. The CDR3 is 13 residues long. Trimming took 2 bases from V and 4 from J; bases not matched to a gene: 0. Germline CDR1 reads SGHTA; CDR2 reads FQGNSA. The CDR3 spells CASSLQGADTQYF. The CDR3 nucleotides read TGTGCCAGCAGCTTACAGGGGGCAGATACGCAGTATTTT.

This chain links TRBV10-3 with TRBJ1-1; 7 nucleotides agree with TRBD1. V lost 3 bases, J lost 0 bases, and 7 bases stayed unmatched. The germline gives CDR1 ENHRY, CDR2 SYGVKD. The CDR3 contains 16 residues. CDR3 residues: CAISEKEQGMNTEAFF. The CDR3 DNA sequence: TGTGCCATCAGTGAAAAGGAACAGGGGATGAACACTGAAGCTTTCTTT.

Only a few counts were recorded for this clonotype. The chain employs TRBV7-2 and TRBJ2-6, with TRBD1 as a possible D gene (6 bases). CDR3 size: 15 residues. CDR1 is SGHTA, CDR2 FQGNSA, per germline. Trimming cost V 6 bases and J 2 bases, with 11 bases left between them. CDR3 loop: CASSHEGAGANVLTF. The DNA of the CDR3 is TGTGCCAGCAGTCACGAGGGGGCTGGGGCCAACGTCCTGACTTTC.

This clonotype was recorded many times. This sequence joins TRBV29-1 and TRBJ2-1; a weak D match, TRBD1 (6 bases). In germline, CDR1 is SQVTM, CDR2 ANQGSEA. With 6 bases removed from V and 3 bases from J, the gap between germline ends came to 15 bases. This CDR3 region has 14 residues. The CDR3 DNA is TGCAGCGTAAAGGGACACCAGAACTACAATGAGCAGTTCTTC. It yields the protein CSVKGHQNYNEQFF.

This chain connects TRBV11-2 to TRBJ2-2; the match to TRBD1 covers 10 bases. The ends lost 5 bases at V and 6 bases at J; junction bases unmatched: 6. The CDR3 runs to 15 residues. Per the germline V gene, CDR1 is SGHAT and CDR2 is FQNNGV. CDR3 DNA: TGTGCCAGCAGCCGACAGGGGGCATTCTCCGGGGAGCTGTTTTTT. It codes for CASSRQGAFSGELFF.

The chain carries TRBV5-1 and TRBJ1-1; D gene ambiguous. The CDR3 sequence is 15 residues long. Looked up from germline, CDR1 is SGHRS and CDR2 is YFSETQ. Between the trimmed V and J ends, which lost 2 bases and 5 bases, there was a span of 16 bases. CDR3 bases: TGCGCCAGCAGCTTAAACCGGGCAGGCGAGACTGAAGCTTTCTTT. This translates into CASSLNRAGETEAFF.

This clonotype was detected only a few times. The chain is built from TRBV7-2 and TRBJ2-1, with 8 positions matching TRBD2. The CDR3 covers 12 residues. Germline trimming cut 0 bases from V and 15 bases from J; bases unmatched to any gene: 4. The germline V gene has CDR1 SGHTA and CDR2 FQGNSA. The CDR3: CASSLAGLGGFF. The DNA for the CDR3 is TGTGCCAGCAGCTTAGCGGGACTAGGAGGGTTCTTC.

The chain carries TRBV5-6 and TRBJ2-1; D uncertain. V lost 1 base and J 7 bases, leaving 9 bases between the germline ends. The CDR3 has 13 amino acids. Germline V gives CDR1 SGHDT, CDR2 YYEEEE. DNA for the CDR3: TGTGCCAGCAGCTTGTTCCTTAGTAATGAGCAGTTCTTC. Amino acid sequence: CASSLFLSNEQFF.

This clonotype was found many times. The V and J genes are TRBV28 and TRBJ1-1; tentative D call: TRBD1 (5 bases). This CDR3 contains 16 residues. V was trimmed by 4 bases and J by 1 base, leaving 16 bases between them. Germline CDR1 is MDHEN and CDR2 is SYDVKM. CDR3 residues: CASSSIGGTGNTEAFF. In DNA form, the CDR3 reads TGTGCCAGCAGTTCAATAGGTGGGACCGGGAACACTGAAGCTTTCTTT.

This clonotype was counted a few times. The chain couples TRBV18 to TRBJ2-5; D not certain. Germline values: CDR1 KGHSH, CDR2 LQKENI. The V end was cut by 0 bases, the J end by 5 bases, with 7 bases between. This CDR3 region has 13 residues. CDR3 nucleotide sequence: TGTGCCAGCTCACCACCGGGGTCTGAGACCCAGTACTTC. Its protein product is CASSPPGSETQYF.

This sequence joins TRBV27 and TRBJ1-5; the D gene is possibly TRBD1 (6 bases). Germline V gene data show CDR1 as MNHEY and CDR2 as SMNVEV (reference sequence). V dropped 5 bases and J dropped 0 bases, with 11 bases sitting between them. The CDR3 has 15 amino acids. This chain's CDR3 is CASSGQFDSNQPQHF. The CDR3 DNA is TGTGCCAGCAGTGGACAGTTCGATAGCAATCAGCCCCAGCATTTT.

This clonotype was seen ten or more times. The chain couples TRBV6-1 to TRBJ1-1; no firm D call. The V gene lost 0 bases and the J gene lost 3 bases, with 11 bases spanning the gap. Germline CDR1 is MNHNS and CDR2 is SASEGT. This CDR3 has 15 amino acids. CDR3 amino acids: CASSEAPRWDTEAFF. As DNA, the CDR3 is TGTGCCAGCAGTGAAGCTCCCCGGTGGGACACTGAAGCTTTCTTT.

This clonotype was counted only a few times. The V call is TRBV2, the J call TRBJ2-7, with D perhaps matching TRBD1 or TRBD2 (5 bases each). CDR3 length: 17 residues. Germline-derived CDR1 and CDR2 are SNHLY and FYNNEI. Trimming pared 6 bases from V and 5 bases from J, leaving 26 bases between. The CDR3 is CASSPFMGVSVSDEQYF. CDR3 sequence (DNA): TGTGCCAGCAGCCCTTTTATGGGGGTTTCAGTTTCAGACGAGCAGTACTTC.

The sample holds a few counts of this clonotype. This chain connects TRBV15 to TRBJ2-2, with 10 positions matching TRBD2. The CDR3 contains 17 residues. Germline CDR1 LNHNV, CDR2 YYDKDF (reference sequence). Trimming took 1 base from V and 4 from J; bases not matched to a gene: 6. CDR3 loop: CATSRGRAGGITGELFF. CDR3 sequence (DNA): TGTGCCACCAGCAGAGGCCGAGCGGGGGGGATCACCGGGGAGCTGTTTTTT.

This clonotype was seen repeatedly, ten times or more. The chain joins TRBV7-9 to TRBJ1-1, with TRBD1 matching 7 bases. The CDR3 runs 12 residues. CDR1 and CDR2 (germline): SEHNR, FQNEAQ (reference sequence). J gave up 12 bases and V 2 bases, and 6 bases lay outside the gene matches. The CDR3 here is CASSLHRDRTFF. Written as DNA, the CDR3 is TGTGCCAGCAGCTTACACCGGGACAGAACTTTCTTT. The entire variable domain, with the rest obtained from reference TRBV7-9 and TRBJ1-1, is as follows: DTGVSQNPRHKITKRGQNVTFRCDPISEHNRLYWYRQTLGQGPEFLTYFQNEAQLEKSRLLSDRFSAERPKGSFSTLEIQRTEQGDSAMYLCASSLHRDRTFFGQGTRLTVV.

This clonotype was counted a few times. The chain recombines TRBV10-3 with TRBJ2-3; D gene unclear. The CDR3 contains 13 residues. Germline V gene sequence: CDR1 ENHRY, CDR2 SYGVKD. Trimming removed 2 bases from V and 2 bases from J, with 5 bases in between. In DNA, the CDR3 is TGTGCCATCAGTGAGGGGAACACAGATACGCAGTATTTT. Its protein is CAISEGNTDTQYF.

This clonotype appeared a few times. The rearrangement joins TRBV2 to TRBJ1-5; D not certain. Germline V CDR1 and CDR2: SNHLY, FYNNEI. V lost 6 bases, J lost 0 bases, and 12 bases lay in between. The CDR3 is 15 residues long. Written as DNA, the CDR3 is TGTGCCAGCAGAAATTTTGGGAATAGCAATCAGCCCCAGCATTTT. This translates into CASRNFGNSNQPQHF. The full variable domain, completed using reference TRBV2 and TRBJ1-5, is EPEVTQTPSHQVTQMGQEVILRCVPISNHLYFYWYRQILGQKVEFLVSFYNNEISEKSEIFDDQFSVERPDGSNFTLKIRSTKLEDSAMYFCASRNFGNSNQPQHFGDGTRLSIL.

There are many counts of this clonotype. V usage is TRBV10-3 and J usage is TRBJ1-1; possibly TRBD1 for D (6 bases). This CDR3 is built from 15 residues. Germline CDR1 reads ENHRY; CDR2 reads SYGVKD. V gave up 5 bases and J gave up 0 bases, with 13 bases separating them. CDR3 in amino acids: CAISRGAEMNTEAFF. As DNA, the CDR3 is TGTGCCATCAGTAGGGGGGCCGAGATGAACACTGAAGCTTTCTTT.

This clonotype occurred a few times. The chain links TRBV19 to TRBJ1-2; 7 nucleotides align to TRBD1. The CDR3 is 15 residues long. Germline V gene lookup returns CDR1 LNHDA and CDR2 SQIVND (reference sequence). V lost 2 bases to trimming and J lost 1 base; unmatched junction nucleotides: 4. Written as DNA, the CDR3 is TGTGCCAGTAGTATACCGGGACAGAGTAACTATGGCTACACCTTC. It is translated as CASSIPGQSNYGYTF.

The rearrangement joins TRBV4-2 to TRBJ2-1; 13 bases align to TRBD2. CDR1 is LGHNA, CDR2 YNFKEQ, per germline. V gave up 10 bases and J gave up 15 bases; unmatched junction bases: 9. The CDR3 has 12 residues. The CDR3 DNA follows: TGTGCCATGGGCCCCGGACTAGCGGGGGTGTTCTTC. Translated: CAMGPGLAGVFF.

V usage is TRBV7-8 and J usage is TRBJ1-2; weak D call: TRBD1 (6 bases). The CDR3 runs to 15 residues. Looked up from germline, CDR1 is SGHVS and CDR2 is FQNEAQ. With 0 bases removed from V and 6 bases from J, the gap between germline ends came to 14 bases. The CDR3 is CASSLANRERDGYTF. Written as DNA, the CDR3 is TGTGCCAGCAGCTTAGCGAACAGGGAGAGGGATGGCTACACCTTC.

This clonotype has just a few counts. The CDR3 loop is CASSIVAGTITF. The CDR3 coding sequence is TGTGCCAGTAGTATTGTTGCCGGGACAATCACCTTC. The chain joins TRBV19 to TRBJ1-2, with a tentative D call TRBD1 (6 bases). The CDR3 covers 12 residues. V was cut by 3 bases and J by 13 bases, with 15 bases left in between. The germline gives CDR1 LNHDA, CDR2 SQIVND (reference sequence).

This clonotype was counted many times. The chain has TRBV10-3 and TRBJ1-1; 7 bases are shared with TRBD1. From germline, CDR1 is ENHRY and CDR2 SYGVKD. V lost 4 bases, J lost 0 bases, and 5 bases stayed unmatched. This CDR3 is 15 amino acids long. This chain's CDR3 is CAISVQRGLNTEAFF. As DNA, the CDR3 is TGTGCCATCAGTGTGCAAAGGGGGCTGAACACTGAAGCTTTCTTT.

In this sample, this clonotype turned up many times. V and J are TRBV5-6 and TRBJ1-4; D call uncertain. The CDR3 consists of 15 residues. The germline gives CDR1 SGHDT, CDR2 YYEEEE. V lost 4 bases to trimming and J lost 6 bases, with 16 bases between them. The chain's CDR3 is CASSLATIGDEKLFF. The CDR3 DNA sequence: TGTGCCAGCAGCCTCGCCACGATCGGAGATGAAAAACTGTTTTTT.